The 7 T cell receptor beta chains below all came from one sample that was sequenced in a study of T cells after yellow fever vaccination. MiXCR, applied by TCRdb to the 5' RACE reads, yields one record per CDR3 protein. The sample includes about 550,000 distinct CDR3 sequences, 19% of them seen just once. The source material was PBMCs, sampled 15 days after the yellow fever booster vaccination. The receptor set was obtained from a man aged 25 to 45 who received the YFV17D yellow fever vaccine.

This clonotype has only a few counts. The chain joins TRBV6-2 or TRBV6-3 to TRBJ2-2; 8 bases agree with TRBD2. Per the germline V gene, CDR1 is MNHEY and CDR2 is SVGEGT. The CDR3 contains 20 residues. With V trimmed by 0 bases and J by 6 bases, 18 bases remained unmatched. CDR3 bases: TGTGCCAGCAGTTACTCCAGGGGCACTAGCGGCACCTCTAGGGCCGGGGAGCTGTTTTTT. Residues: CASSYSRGTSGTSRAGELFF.

The sample holds a few counts of this clonotype. This chain links TRBV14 with TRBJ2-1, with a tentative D call TRBD2 (5 bases). The CDR3 is 18 residues long. Between the trimmed V and J ends, which lost 4 bases and 4 bases, there was a span of 23 bases. The germline V gene has CDR1 SGHDN and CDR2 FVKESK. For the CDR3, the DNA is TGTGCCAGCAGCCTAACGTTCGGCGGGCCTGGGATATACAATGAGCAGTTCTTC. Its protein is CASSLTFGGPGIYNEQFF.

The rearrangement links TRBV29-1 to TRBJ2-7; possible D gene TRBD1, 6 bases. Germline V lookup: CDR1 SQVTM, CDR2 ANQGSEA. V lost 7 bases to trimming and J lost 2 bases, with 15 bases between them. The length of the CDR3 is 13 residues. CDR3 coding DNA: TGCAGCGCCGCCAGGGACACCGCCTACGAGCAGTACTTC. It encodes CSAARDTAYEQYF.

J is TRBJ2-5 and V is TRBV6-2 or TRBV6-3, with 7 bases fitting TRBD1. Germline-derived CDR1 and CDR2 are MNHEY and SVGEGT. The CDR3 length is 16 residues. The ends lost 2 bases at V and 3 bases at J; junction bases unmatched: 9. The CDR3 bases are TGTGCCAGCAGTTACCCCACCGGACAGGTAGAAGAGACCCAGTACTTC. Translation gives CASSYPTGQVEETQYF.

This chain joins TRBV19 and TRBJ2-5, with a tentative D call TRBD1 (5 bases). This CDR3 has 13 amino acids. Trimming took off 6 bases at V and 5 bases at J, with 13 bases between the two ends. CDR1 and CDR2 from the germline V gene are LNHDA and SQIVND (reference sequence). In DNA form, the CDR3 reads TGTGCCAGTAGCATGGGGCTGATGGAGACCCAGTACTTC. Its protein product is CASSMGLMETQYF.

J is TRBJ2-1 and V is TRBV12-3 or TRBV12-4; 7 nucleotides agree with TRBD2. The J segment lost 9 bases and the V segment lost 3 bases, leaving 2 bases of the junction unmatched. The CDR3 consists of 12 residues. Here the CDR3 DNA reads TGTGCCAGCAGTTTTGGGGGGGTTGAGCAGTTCTTC. This gives the protein CASSFGGVEQFF.

This clonotype has a count of ten or more. The chain recombines TRBV12-3 or TRBV12-4 with TRBJ2-5, with TRBD2 identical over 7 bases. J lost 3 bases, V lost 6 bases, and 4 bases had no gene match. This CDR3 is built from 13 residues. The CDR3 DNA sequence: TGTGCCAGCAGCTTGAGCGGGAAAGAGACCCAGTACTTC. It encodes CASSLSGKETQYF.